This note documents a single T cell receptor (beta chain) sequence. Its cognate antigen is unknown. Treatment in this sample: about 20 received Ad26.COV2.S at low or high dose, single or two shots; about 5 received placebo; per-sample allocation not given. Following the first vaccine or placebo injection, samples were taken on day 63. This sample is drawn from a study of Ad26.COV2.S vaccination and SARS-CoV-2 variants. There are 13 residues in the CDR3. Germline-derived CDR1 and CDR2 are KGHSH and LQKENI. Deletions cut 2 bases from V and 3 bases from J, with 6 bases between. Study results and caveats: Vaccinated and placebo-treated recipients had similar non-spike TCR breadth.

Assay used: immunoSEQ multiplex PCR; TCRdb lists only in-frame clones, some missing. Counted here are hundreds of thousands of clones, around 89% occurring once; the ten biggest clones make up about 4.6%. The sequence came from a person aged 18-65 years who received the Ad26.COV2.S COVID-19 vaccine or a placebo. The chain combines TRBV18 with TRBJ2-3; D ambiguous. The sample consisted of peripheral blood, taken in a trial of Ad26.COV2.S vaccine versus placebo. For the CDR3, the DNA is TGTGCCAGCTCACCATCGGCTACAGATACGCAGTATTTT. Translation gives CASSPSATDTQYF.